Listed below are T cell receptor beta chains from one sample, sequenced in a study of blood T cells in healthy people across ages. TCRdb re-analysed the 5' RACE reads in MiXCR, keeping a single row per CDR3 protein. The sample records 1.5 million to 2 million distinct CDR3 sequences, roughly two fifths being singletons. Input material: blood. The receptors stem from a human donor in good health. Each CDR3 is given with its conserved first and last residue. D genes are given only for firm matches. Only part of the rows carry a size: once, few, many, or a class if the clone is expanded.

TGTGCCACTGGATCGTGGGGTAATGAAAAACTGTTTTTT CATGSWGNEKLFF TRBV15 few - TRBJ1-4
TGTGCCAGCAGCCCTCGACAGGGCTTTAACTATGGCTACACCTTC CASSPRQGFNYGYTF TRBV7-9 - TRBD1 TRBJ1-2
TGCGCCAGCAGCCAAGGCGCGGCTCCTGGGGGGGATCAGCCCCAGCATTTT CASSQGAAPGGDQPQHF TRBV4-3 - - TRBJ1-5
TGTGCCAGCAGTGGTGAGCGGATGGTACGGGGCGATGAGCAGTTCTTC CASSGERMVRGDEQFF TRBV2 few - TRBJ2-1
TGTGCCAGCAGCTTAGCGGGCGGTACGGTTACCACTGAAGCTTTCTTT CASSLAGGTVTTEAFF TRBV7-6 - - TRBJ1-1
TGTGCCATCAGTGAGTTCGCTATGAACACCGGGGAGCTGTTTTTT CAISEFAMNTGELFF TRBV10-3 - - TRBJ2-2
TGCAGTGCTGGGGGAGCGGGGGGTTCGCAGTATTTT CSAGGAGGSQYF TRBV20-1 few TRBD2 TRBJ2-3
TGTGCCAGCAGCTTAGCATCCGGGACACCGAACACTGAAGCTTTCTTT CASSLASGTPNTEAFF TRBV11-1 - - TRBJ1-1
TGTGCCAGCAGTTTTCCGGGACAGGGTTTGGGAGGCTACACCTTC CASSFPGQGLGGYTF TRBV28 - TRBD1 TRBJ1-2
TGTGCCAGCAGTGTGAAGTACCATCAGCCCCAGCATTTT CASSVKYHQPQHF TRBV2 - - TRBJ1-5
TGTGCCAGCAGCTTCGAATCGGGAAATGAGCAGTTCTTC CASSFESGNEQFF TRBV7-3 few - TRBJ2-1
TGTGCCAGCAGTTTAGGGGACGGTATCTATGGCTACACCTTC CASSLGDGIYGYTF TRBV12-3/TRBV12-4 - - TRBJ1-2
TGCGCCAGCAGTCAGGGACCAAAGAACACAGATACGCAGTATTTT CASSQGPKNTDTQYF TRBV4-3 - - TRBJ2-3
TGTGCCAGCAGCTTAAAAAATCGGTCCGTCTACGAGCAGTACTTC CASSLKNRSVYEQYF TRBV7-9 - - TRBJ2-7
TGTGCCAGCAGCTTAGCCGAACCAGATACGCAGTATTTT CASSLAEPDTQYF TRBV7-2 - - TRBJ2-3
TGCAGTGCTAGAGATTTTGACAGCCTATTGTCCCAGTACTTC CSARDFDSLLSQYF TRBV20-1 - - TRBJ2-5
TGCGCCAGCAGCCATCAACCCCGGGGGGGCCTTTCCGAGACCCAGTACTTC CASSHQPRGGLSETQYF TRBV4-3 - TRBD2 TRBJ2-5
TGTGCCAGCAGTTTATGGTTGAGGGGGCTAAGCTCCTACGAGCAGTACTTC CASSLWLRGLSSYEQYF TRBV28 - TRBD1 TRBJ2-7
TGCAGCGTTGCGGGACGACTAGCCAACACTGAAGCTTTCTTT CSVAGRLANTEAFF TRBV29-1 - - TRBJ1-1
TGTGCCAGCAACAGAGACAGTTCTACCGATACGCAGTATTTT CASNRDSSTDTQYF TRBV9 few - TRBJ2-3
TGCAGCGTTGAAGTGGAGCGGGGACGGCACTACGAGCAGTACTTC CSVEVERGRHYEQYF TRBV29-1 - TRBD2 TRBJ2-7
TGCAGCGTTGAAACCACCTCCGGGACTAGCTGGAATGAGCAGTTCTTC CSVETTSGTSWNEQFF TRBV29-1 - TRBD2 TRBJ2-1
TGTGCCAGCAGCCAAGGAAACGCCTACAATGAGCAGTTCTTC CASSQGNAYNEQFF TRBV7-6 few - TRBJ2-1
TGTGCCACCAGTGAGTCTACAGGGTACCGTGGCTACACCTTC CATSESTGYRGYTF TRBV24-1 - - TRBJ1-2
TGCGCCTGCAGCTGGGGACTAGCGGATGACAATGAGCAGTTCTTC CACSWGLADDNEQFF TRBV5-1 few TRBD2 TRBJ2-1